Reported below is one T cell receptor beta chain. The CDR3 runs 13 residues. V lost 1 base, J lost 1 base, and 4 bases lay in between. The sample comes from a study of blood T cell repertoires in COVID-19. Whole-study context: PBMCs, B-cell-depleted T cells, or T cells were the source of the cDNA or gDNA that made up the material.

Under the authors' procedure: Quantification of nucleated cells was approximated via reference gene primer amplification. TCRdb keeps only in-frame clones here, not all; method: immunoSEQ multiplex PCR. V, J and clone size were drawn from that table, and D and trimming were deduced from the DNA. The sample has almost 55,000 clones, 90% seen once; the top ten hold around 8.3%. This sequence was found in a woman aged 40 to 50 with active COVID-19. The rearrangement joins TRBV12-3 or TRBV12-4 to TRBJ1-2; D ambiguous. Source material: peripheral blood. The chain's CDR3 is CASSLGHNYGYTF. DNA for the CDR3: TGTGCCAGCAGTTTAGGACATAACTATGGCTACACCTTC.